This TCR beta chain stems from a study of beta chain features in type 1 diabetes. The germline V and J ends were trimmed by 2 bases and 6 bases, with 8 bases remaining between them. The CDR3 consists of 13 residues. Germline loops: CDR1 SGHDT, CDR2 YYEEEE. The table lists this clone with a few counts. The target antigen is unknown. Study-level results: TCRB rearrangement may or may not be influenced by HLA type; here this remained unresolved. Within each of all four CD4+ subsets, Type 1 diabetes patients had TCRB CDR3s that were moderately but significantly shorter.

The study reverse transcribed the entire isolated RNA, so it sequenced expressed TCRB transcripts. The table came from immunoSEQ multiplex PCR; TCRdb's copy has only in-frame clones and leaves some out. Of around 250,000 clones in the sample, roughly 13% were seen once. V usage is TRBV5-6 and J usage is TRBJ2-2; TRBD2 might be the D (5 bases). Sequencing was done on a sample of naive CD4+ T cells from blood. This sequence originates from a man aged 30-40 years with type 1 diabetes. Here the CDR3 reads CASSFLASGELFF. CDR3 sequence (DNA): TGTGCCAGCAGCTTCCTAGCCTCCGGGGAGCTGTTTTTT. The full variable domain, rest sourced from reference TRBV5-6 and TRBJ2-2, is DAGVTQSPTHLIKTRGQQVTLRCSPKSGHDTVSWYQQALGQGPQFIFQYYEEEERQRGNFPDRFSGHQFPNYSSELNVNALLLGDSALYLCASSFLASGELFFGEGSRLTVL.